Described below is a single T cell receptor beta chain sequence and its context. The sample is drawn from a study of blood T cell repertoires in COVID-19. Study-wide context: COVID-19 samples, acute and convalescent, were from the United States, Italy and Spain. From T cells, B-cell-depleted T cells, or PBMCs came the material, which was cDNA or gDNA.

Patients at the Seattle site were enrolled during active infection and followed longitudinally. As processed by the authors: Amplification with reference gene primers provided the estimates of nucleated cell counts. Assay used: immunoSEQ multiplex PCR; TCRdb lists only in-frame clones, some missing. The V and J calls and clone size come from that table; D and trimming were worked out from the DNA. This sample has roughly 500,000 clones, with 89% found just once. This CDR3 is 15 amino acids long. Trimming stripped 0 bases from V and 3 bases from J, with 11 bases between. Germline values: CDR1 SGHAT, CDR2 FQNNGV.

The chain uses TRBV11-2 and TRBJ2-5; the D is unclear. The source of this sequence is a man younger than 30 with COVID-19, enrolled during active disease. The sample consisted of peripheral blood. CDR3 bases: TGTGCCAGCAGCTTAGAGGCTGGCCCCAAAGAGACCCAGTACTTC. Translation gives CASSLEAGPKETQYF.